What follows are 2 T cell receptor beta chains derived from one specimen sequenced in a study of blood T cell repertoires in COVID-19. Method: immunoSEQ multiplex PCR; TCRdb's copy keeps in-frame clones and lacks some. The sample lists roughly 70,000 clones, around nine tenths seen once, with about 1.3% in the top ten. The sample was peripheral blood. Every receptor here comes from a human donor in a cohort sampled during active COVID-19.

The chain carries TRBV19 and TRBJ2-1; 8 positions agree with TRBD2. The germline gives CDR1 LNHDA, CDR2 SQIVND (reference sequence). Trimming at V came to 5 bases and at J to 0 bases, leaving 6 bases not matched to a gene. CDR3 length equals 16 residues. In nucleotides, the CDR3 is TGTGCCAGTAGTGTCGGGAGCGGGAGCTCCTACAATGAGCAGTTCTTC. It yields the protein CASSVGSGSSYNEQFF.

The chain joins TRBV6-5 to TRBJ2-2, with TRBD2 identical over 7 bases. The CDR3 runs 15 residues. With 4 bases clipped from V and 2 bases from J, the junction kept 4 bases outside the gene matches. Germline V gene sequence: CDR1 MNHEY, CDR2 SVGAGI. The CDR3 DNA reads as TGTGCCAGCAGTTCAGGGACTATTAACACCGGGGAGCTGTTTTTT. It yields the protein CASSSGTINTGELFF.